A selection of T cell receptor beta chains follows, all from one sample in a study of identical twins. MiXCR was run by TCRdb on the 5' RACE reads, yielding one entry per CDR3 protein. The sample consists of over 200,000 distinct CDR3 sequences, roughly a tenth of them appearing once. The sample comprised memory T cells sorted from blood. The receptors derive from a middle-aged man in good health. Both conserved end residues are part of each CDR3. A D gene is named only where the DNA matches it firmly. The listing skips clone size in some rows; elsewhere it reads once, few, many or a size class.

J gene	clone size	D gene	V gene	CDR3 protein	CDR3 DNA
TRBJ2-7	few	TRBD1	TRBV2	CASTYKEILGQGVPYEQYF	TGTGCCAGCACCTATAAAGAGATATTGGGACAGGGAGTCCCCTACGAGCAGTACTTC
TRBJ2-2	many	TRBD2	TRBV12-3/TRBV12-4	CASSLGAGTGELFF	TGTGCCAGCAGTTTGGGAGCGGGGACCGGGGAGCTGTTTTTT
TRBJ1-3	NA	NA	TRBV4-1	CASSLTVDSGNTIYF	TGCGCCAGCAGCCTAACCGTGGACTCTGGAAACACCATATATTTT
TRBJ1-1	NA	TRBD1	TRBV5-1	CASSLGGYKRTGEAFF	TGCGCCAGCAGCTTGGGGGGGTATAAACGGACAGGTGAAGCTTTCTTT
TRBJ2-7	many	TRBD1	TRBV20-1	CSARPGQGIYEQYF	TGCAGTGCTAGGCCGGGACAGGGGATCTACGAGCAGTACTTC
TRBJ2-7	NA	TRBD2	TRBV7-8	CASSYQRDYEQYF	TGTGCCAGCAGCTACCAGCGGGACTACGAGCAGTACTTC
TRBJ2-1	few	NA	TRBV4-2	CASSQDPTPGYNEQFF	TGTGCCAGCAGCCAAGATCCTACGCCAGGGTACAATGAGCAGTTCTTC
TRBJ2-1	many	NA	TRBV5-1	CASSLGSGPYNEQFF	TGTGCCAGCAGCTTGGGGAGCGGTCCCTACAATGAGCAGTTCTTC
TRBJ1-1	NA	TRBD1	TRBV12-3/TRBV12-4	CASMTGSEAFF	TGTGCCAGCATGACAGGGTCTGAAGCTTTCTTT
TRBJ2-1	NA	TRBD2	TRBV9	CASSVGSAGGPYEQFF	TGTGCCAGCAGCGTAGGAAGTGCGGGAGGGCCCTATGAGCAGTTCTTC
TRBJ2-7	NA	TRBD2	TRBV25-1	CASSGGTSGPSYEQYF	TGTGCCAGCAGTGGCGGGACTAGCGGGCCCTCCTACGAGCAGTACTTC
TRBJ2-2	many	NA	TRBV10-3	CAISYRPGELFF	TGTGCCATCAGTTATCGGCCCGGGGAGCTGTTTTTT
TRBJ1-2	NA	TRBD1	TRBV12-3/TRBV12-4	CASSSGTGARGYTF	TGTGCCAGCAGTTCCGGGACAGGGGCCCGCGGCTACACCTTC
TRBJ2-7	many	NA	TRBV7-2	CASSFRGASYEQYF	TGTGCCAGCAGCTTTCGGGGGGCCTCTTACGAGCAGTACTTC
TRBJ2-3	few	NA	TRBV5-4	CASRTYGGTDTQYF	TGTGCCAGCAGGACGTACGGTGGCACAGATACGCAGTATTTT
TRBJ1-1	many	NA	TRBV3-1	CASSRGGRSTEAFF	TGTGCCAGCAGCCGCGGGGGGCGAAGTACTGAAGCTTTCTTT
TRBJ1-1	many	NA	TRBV5-1	CASSLTRNTEAFF	TGCGCCAGCAGCCTAACAAGGAACACTGAAGCTTTCTTT
TRBJ2-2	many	NA	TRBV5-5	CAGKTGELFF	TGTGCCGGAAAAACCGGGGAGCTGTTTTTT
TRBJ1-4	NA	NA	TRBV4-2	CASSQDFREKKLFF	TGTGCCAGCAGCCAAGATTTCAGGGAGAAAAAACTGTTTTTT
TRBJ2-2	many	TRBD2	TRBV5-1	CASSPGLGGTGELFF	TGCGCCAGCAGCCCGGGACTAGGGGGCACCGGGGAGCTGTTTTTT
TRBJ2-5	many	NA	TRBV5-1	CASSGDQETQYF	TGCGCCAGCAGCGGGGACCAAGAGACCCAGTACTTC
TRBJ1-4	NA	NA	TRBV28	CASSPREKLFF	TGTGCCAGCAGTCCCCGGGAGAAACTGTTTTTT
TRBJ1-6	NA	NA	TRBV2	CASSEALLTGSNNSPLHF	TGTGCCAGCAGTGAAGCGCTTCTGACAGGCTCAAATAATTCACCCCTCCACTTT
TRBJ2-7	few	NA	TRBV29-1	CSVERAGYGQYF	TGCAGCGTTGAAAGGGCCGGGTACGGGCAGTACTTC
TRBJ2-1	few	TRBD1	TRBV7-2	CASSLDRVSPTSQFF	TGTGCCAGCAGTCTGGACAGGGTTTCCCCAACATCGCAGTTCTTC
TRBJ2-7	NA	TRBD1	TRBV9	CASSKRTGGEQYF	TGTGCCAGCAGCAAGCGGACAGGGGGCGAGCAGTACTTC
TRBJ2-4	many	NA	TRBV30	CAWSASGRVKNIQYF	TGTGCCTGGAGCGCATCAGGCAGGGTCAAAAACATTCAGTACTTC
TRBJ2-1	many	TRBD1	TRBV20-1	CSATRDRGLNEQFF	TGCAGTGCTACTCGGGACAGGGGGCTCAATGAGCAGTTCTTC
TRBJ1-4	once	NA	TRBV18	CASSPDQGANGKLFF	TGTGCCAGCTCCCCCGACCAGGGAGCTAATGGAAAACTGTTTTTT
TRBJ2-7	many	NA	TRBV28	CASSLDILSYEQYF	TGTGCCAGCAGTTTGGACATCCTCTCCTACGAGCAGTACTTC
TRBJ1-5	few	NA	TRBV5-4	CASSIGDQPQHF	TGTGCCAGCAGCATCGGGGATCAGCCCCAGCATTTT
TRBJ2-2	few	NA	TRBV4-2	CASSQERYTGELFF	TGTGCCAGCAGCCAAGAGAGATACACCGGGGAGCTGTTTTTT
TRBJ2-5	many	TRBD2	TRBV7-2	CASSYASGGATETQYF	TGTGCCAGCAGCTACGCTAGCGGGGGGGCCACGGAGACCCAGTACTTC
TRBJ1-1	NA	TRBD1	TRBV7-2	CASSPRRGRAEAFF	TGTGCCAGCAGCCCCCGGAGGGGGCGCGCTGAAGCTTTCTTT
TRBJ2-1	NA	TRBD2	TRBV7-9	CASSPLGGVSYNEQFF	TGTGCCAGCAGCCCCTTGGGGGGGGTCTCCTACAATGAGCAGTTCTTC
TRBJ1-6	many	NA	TRBV6-5	CASRRGVSSPLHF	TGTGCCAGCAGAAGAGGGGTTTCTTCACCCCTCCACTTT
TRBJ2-5	few	NA	TRBV5-1	CASSAQQRGETQYF	TGCGCCAGCAGCGCACAACAACGTGGGGAGACCCAGTACTTC
TRBJ2-2	many	TRBD1	TRBV3-1	CASSQPDRGRVGELFF	TGTGCCAGCAGCCAGCCGGACAGGGGGCGGGTCGGGGAGCTGTTTTTT
TRBJ2-7	many	NA	TRBV4-2	CASSQEVGSYYEQYF	TGTGCCAGCAGCCAAGAAGTCGGGAGCTACTACGAGCAGTACTTC
TRBJ1-3	NA	NA	TRBV15	CATSSLSSGNTIYF	TGTGCCACCAGCAGCTTGAGCTCTGGAAACACCATATATTTT
TRBJ2-3	NA	NA	TRBV3-1	CASSQGVSRQYF	TGTGCCAGCAGCCAAGGAGTGAGCCGGCAGTATTTT
TRBJ2-3	many	TRBD2	TRBV20-1	CSARAGLAGGRDTDTQYF	TGCAGTGCTAGAGCGGGACTAGCGGGGGGGCGGGACACAGATACGCAGTATTTT
TRBJ2-1	many	NA	TRBV20-1	CSARGVGRDNEQFF	TGCAGTGCTAGAGGGGTTGGTCGTGACAATGAGCAGTTCTTC
TRBJ2-1	few	TRBD2	TRBV29-1	CSVDPQNPTGTSGGAKFF	TGCAGCGTTGACCCACAAAACCCAACCGGGACTAGCGGGGGGGCTAAGTTCTTC
TRBJ2-6	NA	NA	TRBV9	CASTHSISGANVLTF	TGTGCCAGCACCCACAGCATCTCTGGGGCCAACGTCCTGACTTTC
TRBJ2-7	NA	NA	TRBV4-1	CASSQVGNSYEQYF	TGCGCCAGCAGCCAAGTCGGTAACTCCTACGAGCAGTACTTC
TRBJ2-4	many	TRBD2	TRBV6-1	CASSLTSGGSKNIQYF	TGTGCCAGCAGTCTAACTAGCGGGGGTTCCAAAAACATTCAGTACTTC
TRBJ2-5	many	TRBD2	TRBV7-8	CASSLGRLAGVINQETQYF	TGTGCCAGCAGCTTAGGGAGGCTAGCGGGCGTTATCAACCAAGAGACCCAGTACTTC
TRBJ2-3	few	NA	TRBV20-1	CSARELQGGQTDTQYF	TGCAGTGCTAGAGAACTCCAGGGGGGACAAACAGATACGCAGTATTTT
TRBJ1-5	NA	NA	TRBV30	CAWSVQDNQPQHF	TGTGCCTGGAGTGTACAAGACAATCAGCCCCAGCATTTT
TRBJ1-4	many	TRBD1	TRBV6-5	CASSPRQGGNEKLFF	TGTGCCAGCAGTCCTCGACAGGGGGGAAATGAAAAACTGTTTTTT
TRBJ2-3	many	TRBD2	TRBV3-1	CASSQTSGAPDTQYF	TGTGCCAGCAGCCAGACTAGCGGGGCGCCAGATACGCAGTATTTT